This T cell receptor beta chain is from a study of blood T cell repertoires in COVID-19. This table comes from immunoSEQ multiplex PCR, and its TCRdb copy is limited to in-frame clones, with some not included. Of a few hundred thousand clones in the sample, 92% were seen once. With V trimmed by 9 bases and J by 0 bases, 12 bases remained unmatched. Germline CDR1 reads MDHEN; CDR2 reads SYDVKM. This CDR3 has 16 amino acids. Clinical history as reported by participants underpinned cohort assignment. This rearrangement joins TRBV28 to TRBJ2-3; 7 bases agree with TRBD1. This clonotype was sampled from a woman aged 30 to 39 who had recovered from COVID-19. Specimen: PBMCs or T cells enriched from blood (not recorded which). DNA of the CDR3: TGTGCCAGTCCCGCCCGGGACAGCCCTAGCACAGATACGCAGTATTTT. The encoded protein is CASPARDSPSTDTQYF.